This TCR beta chain was documented in a study of OX40 agonist ivuxolimab in advanced cancers. For the study at large: The dose-escalation cohort was about 87% male, with a mean age of 60 years, ranging about 20 to 79.

Germline values: CDR1 MNHEY, CDR2 SVGAGI. CDR3 length: 14 residues. The V end lost 5 bases, the J end lost 7 bases, and 17 bases lay between the germline ends. The protocol was immunoSEQ multiplex PCR, while the TCRdb copy is restricted to in-frame clones and leaves out a portion. Altogether 60,000 or so clones are present, 86% being singletons, with the ten largest covering over 2%. Sequenced material: CD4+ or CD8+ T cells sorted from blood, taken in a trial of the OX40 agonist ivuxolimab. This receptor was taken from an adult with an advanced solid tumor such as melanoma, head and neck, liver or kidney cancer. The chain recombines TRBV6-5 with TRBJ1-1; the D gene is possibly TRBD1 (6 bases). The CDR3 coding sequence is TGTGCCAGCAGTAAACAGGGTCCGAAAGATGAAGCTTTCTTT. Amino acids: CASSKQGPKDEAFF.